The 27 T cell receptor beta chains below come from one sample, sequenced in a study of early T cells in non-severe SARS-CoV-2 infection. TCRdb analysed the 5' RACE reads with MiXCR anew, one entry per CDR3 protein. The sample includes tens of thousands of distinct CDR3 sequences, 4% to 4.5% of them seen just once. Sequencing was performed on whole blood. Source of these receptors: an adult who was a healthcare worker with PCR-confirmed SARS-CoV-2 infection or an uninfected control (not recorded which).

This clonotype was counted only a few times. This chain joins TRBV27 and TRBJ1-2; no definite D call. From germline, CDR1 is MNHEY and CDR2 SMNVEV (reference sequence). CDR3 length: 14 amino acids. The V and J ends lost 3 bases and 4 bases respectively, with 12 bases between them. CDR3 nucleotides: TGTGCCAGCAGTTTTGGAAGGATTGGCTATGGCTACACCTTC. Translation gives CASSFGRIGYGYTF.

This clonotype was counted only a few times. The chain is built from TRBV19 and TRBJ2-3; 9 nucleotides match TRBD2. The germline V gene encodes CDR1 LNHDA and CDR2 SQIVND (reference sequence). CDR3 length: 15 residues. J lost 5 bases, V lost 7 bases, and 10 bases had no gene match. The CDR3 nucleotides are TGTGCCAGTAAGCCAAGGCGGGGGGGCGGAGATACGCAGTATTTT. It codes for CASKPRRGGGDTQYF.

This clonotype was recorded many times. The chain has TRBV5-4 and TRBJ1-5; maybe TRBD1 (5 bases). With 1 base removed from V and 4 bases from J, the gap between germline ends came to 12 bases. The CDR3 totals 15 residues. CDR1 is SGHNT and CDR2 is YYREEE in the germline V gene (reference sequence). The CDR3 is CASSLRGDRNQPQHF. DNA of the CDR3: TGTGCCAGCAGCTTGCGCGGGGACCGGAATCAGCCCCAGCATTTT.

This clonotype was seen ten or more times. CDR3 in amino acids: CSVNRGSYNEQFF. CDR3 DNA: TGCAGCGTCAACCGGGGCTCCTACAATGAGCAGTTCTTC. This rearrangement joins TRBV29-1 to TRBJ2-1; perhaps TRBD2 as D (5 bases). The CDR3 is 13 amino acids. The V end was cut by 6 bases, the J end by 0 bases, with 9 bases between. Germline V gene lookup returns CDR1 SQVTM and CDR2 ANQGSEA.

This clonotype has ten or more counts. For the CDR3, the DNA is TGTGCCAGCAACCCGAGGACTAGCGGGAGCGTAGCCTACAATGAGCAGTTCTTC. Its protein product is CASNPRTSGSVAYNEQFF. V gene TRBV6-1 combines with J gene TRBJ2-1; 13 bases are shared with TRBD2. This CDR3 region has 18 residues. V lost 7 bases and J lost 2; bases outside the gene matches: 11. Germline loops: CDR1 MNHNS, CDR2 SASEGT.

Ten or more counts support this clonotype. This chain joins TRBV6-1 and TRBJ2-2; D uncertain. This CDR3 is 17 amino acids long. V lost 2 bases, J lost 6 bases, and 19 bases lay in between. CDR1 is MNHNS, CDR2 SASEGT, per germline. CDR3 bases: TGTGCCAGCAGTGAATCACCAGTTTGGGGTGAAGCCGGGGAGCTGTTTTTT. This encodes CASSESPVWGEAGELFF.

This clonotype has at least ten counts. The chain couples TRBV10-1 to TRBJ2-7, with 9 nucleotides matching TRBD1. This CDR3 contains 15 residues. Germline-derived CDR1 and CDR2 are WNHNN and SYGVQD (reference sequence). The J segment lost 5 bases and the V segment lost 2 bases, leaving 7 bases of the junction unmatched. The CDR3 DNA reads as TGCGCCAGCAGTGAGCCCGGACAGGGGTCAGACGAGCAGTACTTC. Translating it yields CASSEPGQGSDEQYF.

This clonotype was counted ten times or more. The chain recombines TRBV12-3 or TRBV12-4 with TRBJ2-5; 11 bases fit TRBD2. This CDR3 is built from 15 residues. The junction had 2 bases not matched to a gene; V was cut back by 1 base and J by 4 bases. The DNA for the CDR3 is TGTGCCAGCAGTTTAGGGACTAGCGGGCGAGAGACCCAGTACTTC. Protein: CASSLGTSGRETQYF.

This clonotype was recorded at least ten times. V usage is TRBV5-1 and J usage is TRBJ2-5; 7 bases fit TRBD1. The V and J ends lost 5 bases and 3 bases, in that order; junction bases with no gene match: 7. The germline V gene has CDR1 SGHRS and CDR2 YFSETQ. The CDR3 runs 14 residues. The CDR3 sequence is CASSVGTEKETQYF. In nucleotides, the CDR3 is TGCGCCAGCAGTGTCGGGACAGAGAAAGAGACCCAGTACTTC.

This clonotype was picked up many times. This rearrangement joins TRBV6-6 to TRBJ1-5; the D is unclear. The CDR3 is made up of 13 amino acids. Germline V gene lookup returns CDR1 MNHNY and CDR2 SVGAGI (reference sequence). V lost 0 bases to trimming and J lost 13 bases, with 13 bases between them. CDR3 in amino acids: CASSYSFTVEQHF. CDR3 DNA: TGTGCCAGCAGTTACTCGTTCACAGTTGAGCAGCATTTT.

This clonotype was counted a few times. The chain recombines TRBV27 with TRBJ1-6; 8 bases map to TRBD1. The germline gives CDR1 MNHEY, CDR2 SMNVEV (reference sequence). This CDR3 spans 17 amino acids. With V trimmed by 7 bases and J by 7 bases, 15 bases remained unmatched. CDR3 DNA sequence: TGTGCCAGCATTAAACCTCAGACAGGGGCCTTGAATTCACCCCTCCACTTT. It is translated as CASIKPQTGALNSPLHF.

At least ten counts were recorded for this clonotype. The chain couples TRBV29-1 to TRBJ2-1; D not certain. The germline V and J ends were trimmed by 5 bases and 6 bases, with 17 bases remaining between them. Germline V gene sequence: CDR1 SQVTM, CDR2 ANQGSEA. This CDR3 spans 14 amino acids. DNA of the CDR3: TGCAGCGTTAGAACACCTGCGCACCGCAATGAGCAGTTCTTC. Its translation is CSVRTPAHRNEQFF.

Here the CDR3 reads CASSYSGSSGSYEYF. CDR3 coding DNA: TGTGCCAGCAGTTACTCAGGTTCTAGCGGGAGCTACGAGTATTTT. This sequence joins TRBV6-5 and TRBJ2-3, with 10 bases that match TRBD2. J lost 13 bases, V lost 0 bases, and 10 bases had no gene match. Germline V gene lookup returns CDR1 MNHEY and CDR2 SVGAGI. The CDR3 sequence is 15 residues long.

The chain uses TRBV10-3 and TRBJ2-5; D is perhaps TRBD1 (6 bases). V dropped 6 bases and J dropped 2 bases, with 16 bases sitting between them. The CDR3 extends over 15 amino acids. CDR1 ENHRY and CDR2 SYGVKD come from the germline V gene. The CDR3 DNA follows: TGTGCCATCAGAGGCCCGGGTAGGGGGCAAGAGACCCAGTACTTC. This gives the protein CAIRGPGRGQETQYF.

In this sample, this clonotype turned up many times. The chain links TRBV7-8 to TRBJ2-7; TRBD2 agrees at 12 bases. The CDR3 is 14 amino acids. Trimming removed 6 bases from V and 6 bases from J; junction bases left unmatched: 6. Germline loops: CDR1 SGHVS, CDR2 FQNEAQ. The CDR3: CASRLLAGGGEQYF. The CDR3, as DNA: TGTGCCAGCAGGCTACTAGCGGGAGGAGGCGAGCAGTACTTC.

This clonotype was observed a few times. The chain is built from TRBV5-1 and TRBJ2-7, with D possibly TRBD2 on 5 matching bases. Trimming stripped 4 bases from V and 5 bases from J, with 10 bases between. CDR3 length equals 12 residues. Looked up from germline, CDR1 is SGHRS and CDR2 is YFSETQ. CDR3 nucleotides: TGCGCCAGCAGCCTGACGGGAAACGAGCAGTACTTC. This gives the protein CASSLTGNEQYF.

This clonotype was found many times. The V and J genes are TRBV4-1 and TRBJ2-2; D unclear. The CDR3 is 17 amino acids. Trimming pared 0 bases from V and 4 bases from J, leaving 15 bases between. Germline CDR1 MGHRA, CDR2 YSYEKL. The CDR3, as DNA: TGCGCCAGCAGCCAAGATCGTCCGAAAGGGCCCACCGGGGAGCTGTTTTTT. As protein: CASSQDRPKGPTGELFF.

The CDR3 is CASSSRDRDYEQYF. In DNA, the CDR3 is TGTGCCAGCAGCTCCCGGGACAGGGATTACGAGCAGTACTTC. The chain combines TRBV7-6 with TRBJ2-7, with 9 nucleotides matching TRBD1. V lost 4 bases and J lost 4; bases outside the gene matches: 5. This CDR3 contains 14 residues. Germline CDR1 reads SGHVS; CDR2 reads FNYEAQ.

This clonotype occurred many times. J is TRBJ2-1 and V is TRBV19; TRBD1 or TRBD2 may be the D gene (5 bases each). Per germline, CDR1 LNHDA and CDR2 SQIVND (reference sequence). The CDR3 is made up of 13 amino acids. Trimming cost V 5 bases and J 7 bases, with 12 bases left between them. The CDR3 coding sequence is TGTGCCAGTAGTCCCGGTGAGGGGAATGAGCAGTTCTTC. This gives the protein CASSPGEGNEQFF.

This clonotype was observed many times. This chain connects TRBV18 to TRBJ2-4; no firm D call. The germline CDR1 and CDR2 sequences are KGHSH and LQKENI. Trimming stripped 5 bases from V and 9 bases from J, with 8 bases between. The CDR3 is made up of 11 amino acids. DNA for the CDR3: TGTGCCAGCTCAGCCACGGGCATTCAGTACTTC. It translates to CASSATGIQYF.

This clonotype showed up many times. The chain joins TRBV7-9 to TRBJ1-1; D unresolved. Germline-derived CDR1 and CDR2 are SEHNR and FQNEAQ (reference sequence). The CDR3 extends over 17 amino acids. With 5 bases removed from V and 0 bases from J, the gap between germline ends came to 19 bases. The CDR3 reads CASSRSGGRGMNTEAFF. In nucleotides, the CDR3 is TGTGCCAGCAGCCGCTCCGGAGGGAGAGGAATGAACACTGAAGCTTTCTTT.

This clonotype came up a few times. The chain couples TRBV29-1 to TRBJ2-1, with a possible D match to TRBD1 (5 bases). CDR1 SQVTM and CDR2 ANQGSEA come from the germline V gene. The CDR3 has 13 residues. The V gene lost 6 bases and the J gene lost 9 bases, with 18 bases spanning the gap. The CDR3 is CSVPTTVQGEQFF. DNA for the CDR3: TGCAGCGTCCCGACGACGGTCCAGGGTGAGCAGTTCTTC.

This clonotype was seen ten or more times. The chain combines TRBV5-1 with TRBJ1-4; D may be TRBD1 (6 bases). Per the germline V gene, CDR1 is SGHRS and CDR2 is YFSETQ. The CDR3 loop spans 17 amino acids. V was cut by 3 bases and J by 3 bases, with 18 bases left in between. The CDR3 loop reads CASSSQPSQGSNEKLFF. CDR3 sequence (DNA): TGCGCCAGCAGCTCCCAACCTTCACAGGGTTCTAATGAAAAACTGTTTTTT.

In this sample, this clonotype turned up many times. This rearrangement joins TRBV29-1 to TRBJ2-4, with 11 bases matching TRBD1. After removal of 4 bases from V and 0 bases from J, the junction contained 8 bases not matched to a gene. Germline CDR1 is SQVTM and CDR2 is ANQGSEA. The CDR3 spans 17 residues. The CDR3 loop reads CSVARTGGPIAKNIQYF. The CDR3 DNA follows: TGCAGCGTTGCCAGGACAGGGGGCCCCATAGCCAAAAACATTCAGTACTTC.

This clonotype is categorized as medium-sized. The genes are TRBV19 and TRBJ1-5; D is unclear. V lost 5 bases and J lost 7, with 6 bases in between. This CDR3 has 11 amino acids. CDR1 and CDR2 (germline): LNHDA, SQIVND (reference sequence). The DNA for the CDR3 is TGTGCCAGTAGTGACCTACAGCCCCAGCATTTT. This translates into CASSDLQPQHF.

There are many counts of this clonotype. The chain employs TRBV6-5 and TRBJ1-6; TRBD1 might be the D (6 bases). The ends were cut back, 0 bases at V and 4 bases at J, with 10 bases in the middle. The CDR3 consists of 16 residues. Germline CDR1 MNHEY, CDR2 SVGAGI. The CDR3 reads CASSYSGRGYNSPLHF. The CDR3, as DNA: TGTGCCAGCAGTTACTCGGGCAGGGGTTATAATTCACCCCTCCACTTT.

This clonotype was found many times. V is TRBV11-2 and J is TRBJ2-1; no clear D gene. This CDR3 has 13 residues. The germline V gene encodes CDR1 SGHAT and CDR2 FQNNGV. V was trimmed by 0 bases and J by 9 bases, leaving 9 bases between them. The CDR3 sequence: CASSLEGLGEQFF. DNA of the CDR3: TGTGCCAGCAGCTTAGAAGGGTTGGGTGAGCAGTTCTTC.